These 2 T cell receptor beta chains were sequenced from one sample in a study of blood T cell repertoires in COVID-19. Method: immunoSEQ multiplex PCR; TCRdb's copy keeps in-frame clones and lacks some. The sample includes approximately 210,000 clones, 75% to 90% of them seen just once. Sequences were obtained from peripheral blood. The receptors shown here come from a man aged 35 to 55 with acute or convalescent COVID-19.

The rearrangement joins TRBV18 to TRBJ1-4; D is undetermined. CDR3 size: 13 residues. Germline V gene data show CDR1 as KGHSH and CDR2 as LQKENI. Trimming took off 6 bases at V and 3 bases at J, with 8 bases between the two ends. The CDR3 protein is CASSDSPNEKLFF. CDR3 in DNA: TGTGCCAGCTCCGATAGTCCTAATGAAAAACTGTTTTTT.

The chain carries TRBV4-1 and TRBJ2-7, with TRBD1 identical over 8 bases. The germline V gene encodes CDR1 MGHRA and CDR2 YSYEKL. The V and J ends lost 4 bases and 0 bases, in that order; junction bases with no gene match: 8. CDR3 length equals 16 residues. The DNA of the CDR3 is TGCGCCAGCAGCCTAGTGACAGGGGCCAGCTCCTACGAGCAGTACTTC. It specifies CASSLVTGASSYEQYF.